A single sample is the source of the 29 T cell receptor beta chains below, sequenced in a study of cytomegalovirus exposure and HLA in healthy donors. The PCR had 60 Vbeta and 13 Jbeta primers. The table came from immunoSEQ multiplex PCR; TCRdb's copy has only in-frame clones and leaves some out. The sample lists roughly 130,000 clones; roughly 79% were seen once. What was sequenced was PBMCs. These receptors were taken from a woman in her forties or fifties in good health and CMV-seronegative.

The chain is built from TRBV19 and TRBJ1-1, with 7 bases aligning to TRBD1. The V segment lost 5 bases and the J segment 0 bases; nucleotides outside the gene matches: 6. Per germline, CDR1 LNHDA and CDR2 SQIVND (reference sequence). The CDR3 loop spans 15 amino acids. The CDR3: CASSAQGELNTEAFF. The CDR3 region has the DNA TGTGCCAGTAGTGCTCAGGGGGAGCTGAACACTGAAGCTTTCTTT.

The chain couples TRBV7-9 to TRBJ2-2; the D is unclear. The germline gives CDR1 SEHNR, CDR2 FQNEAQ (reference sequence). The V end lost 4 bases, the J end lost 3 bases, and 15 bases lay between the germline ends. The CDR3 spans 16 residues. The CDR3 sequence: CASSSRLRDDTGELFF. CDR3 DNA sequence: TGTGCCAGCAGCTCCCGACTGAGAGACGACACCGGGGAGCTGTTTTTT.

The CDR3, as DNA: TGTGCCACCAGGCGAACAGGGGGGTTTTCAGATACGCAGTATTTT. The encoded protein is CATRRTGGFSDTQYF. The V gene is TRBV6-4, the J gene TRBJ2-3; 8 bases align to TRBD1. CDR3 length: 15 amino acids. Germline values: CDR1 MRHNA, CDR2 SNTAGT. V trimming: 10 bases; J trimming: 4 bases; junction bases outside the gene matches: 13.

The chain couples TRBV4-2 to TRBJ2-1; tentatively, D is TRBD2 (5 bases). Trimming left V 0 bases short and J 2 bases short, with 11 bases between. The CDR3 is 16 amino acids. CDR1 and CDR2 from the germline V gene are LGHNA and YNFKEQ. CDR3 sequence reads: CASSQEEGAPYNEQFF. DNA of the CDR3: TGTGCCAGCAGCCAAGAAGAGGGAGCACCCTACAATGAGCAGTTCTTC.

The rearrangement uses TRBV6-1 and TRBJ2-7; 8 positions match TRBD2. This CDR3 comprises 17 residues. The germline CDR1 and CDR2 sequences are MNHNS and SASEGT. V shed 1 base, J shed 2 bases, and the junction held 10 bases outside the gene matches. The CDR3 is CASSEGTSWMDTYEQYV. As DNA, the CDR3 is TGTGCCAGCAGTGAAGGGACTAGCTGGATGGACACCTACGAGCAGTACGTC.

The CDR3 bases are TGTGCCAGCAGCTTGGCGGGACTAGCGGGATCCTCCTCCTACGAGCAGTACTTC. Translating gives CASSLAGLAGSSSYEQYF. J is TRBJ2-7 and V is TRBV5-4; TRBD2 aligns across 13 bases. Germline trimming cut 0 bases from V and 0 bases from J; bases unmatched to any gene: 6. Germline V gene data show CDR1 as SGHNT and CDR2 as YYREEE (reference sequence). CDR3 size: 18 residues. The full variable domain, its missing parts supplied by reference TRBV5-4 and TRBJ2-7, is ETGVTQSPTHLIKTRGQQVTLRCSSQSGHNTVSWYQQALGQGPQFIFQYYREEENGRGNFPPRFSGLQFPNYSSELNVNALELDDSALYLCASSLAGLAGSSSYEQYFGPGTRLTVT.

The chain links TRBV5-5 to TRBJ1-1, with TRBD1 matching over 9 bases. The V gene end was trimmed by 0 bases and the J gene end by 8 bases; junction bases not matched to a gene: 11. CDR1 SGHKS and CDR2 YYEKEE come from the germline V gene (reference sequence). The CDR3 loop spans 16 amino acids. CDR3 nucleotide sequence: TGTGCCAGCAGCTTGGCCGGGACAGGGTTCTTCCAGGAAGCTTTCTTT. It encodes CASSLAGTGFFQEAFF.

This chain links TRBV7-8 with TRBJ1-2; 7 bases fit TRBD1. The CDR3 length is 15 residues. V shed 5 bases, J shed 4 bases, and the junction held 10 bases outside the gene matches. Germline V gene data show CDR1 as SGHVS and CDR2 as FQNEAQ. The DNA for the CDR3 is TGTGCCAGCAGCCTGGGGGAAGGGGGCGTCTATGGCTACACCTTC. Translated: CASSLGEGGVYGYTF.

A remark on this clone: The junction shows a germline mismatch at one end, possibly a read error. V is TRBV30 and J is TRBJ1-2; a possible D gene is TRBD1 (5 bases). CDR1 is GTSNPN, CDR2 SVGIG, per germline (reference sequence). CDR3 length: 14 residues. The CDR3 nucleotides are TGTGCCTGGAGGCGGGGGGGGTCTAACTATGGCTACCCCTTC. Residues: CAWRRGGSNYGYPF.

The CDR3 nucleotides are TGCGCCAGCAGACTGTTTCGCGGGGGGACCACAGATACGCAGTATTTT. It yields the protein CASRLFRGGTTDTQYF. V usage is TRBV5-1 and J usage is TRBJ2-3; 8 nucleotides match TRBD2. V lost 5 bases, J lost 2 bases, and 10 bases stayed unmatched. CDR1 SGHRS and CDR2 YFSETQ come from the germline V gene. The CDR3 extends over 16 amino acids.

On this clone itself: Other DNA sequences in this specimen translate into the identical CDR3. J is TRBJ1-2 and V is TRBV7-2; 7 bases line up with TRBD1. Losses at the gene ends were 5 bases for V and 2 bases for J; bases not matched to a gene: 5. The CDR3 has 14 residues. The germline V gene has CDR1 SGHTA and CDR2 FQGNSA. CDR3 DNA sequence: TGTGCCAGCAGCCGCCGACAGGGAAACTATGGCTACACCTTC. Translating gives CASSRRQGNYGYTF. Based on the CDR3 plus reference TRBV7-2 and TRBJ1-2, the full variable domain is GAGVSQSPSNKVTEKGKDVELRCDPISGHTALYWYRQSLGQGLEFLIYFQGNSAPDKSGLPSDRFSAERTGGSVSTLTIQRTQQEDSAVYLCASSRRQGNYGYTFGSGTRLTVV.

The chain is built from TRBV11-3 and TRBJ2-3, with TRBD2 matching 7 bases. The V and J ends lost 8 bases and 4 bases, in that order; junction bases with no gene match: 9. CDR3 length: 14 amino acids. Germline-derived CDR1 and CDR2 are SGHNT and YENEEA. The CDR3 DNA sequence: TGTGCCAGCTCGAAGCAGCGGGATTCAGATACGCAGTATTTT. This codes for CASSKQRDSDTQYF.

As regards this clone: The junction departs from germline at one end; a sequencing error may be responsible. The chain uses TRBV7-9 and TRBJ1-4; D might be TRBD1 (5 bases). Germline-derived CDR1 and CDR2 are SEHNR and FQNEAQ (reference sequence). The CDR3 contains 14 residues. The CDR3: CSSSLAGASEKLFF. The CDR3 nucleotides are TGTTCCAGCAGCTTAGCTGGGGCGAGTGAAAAACTGTTTTTT.

The V gene is TRBV4-3, the J gene TRBJ2-7; TRBD2 might be the D (5 bases). Germline CDR1 is LGHNA and CDR2 is YSLEER. There are 13 residues in the CDR3. Trimming left V 0 bases short and J 5 bases short, with 8 bases between. CDR3 in amino acids: CASSQDTRDEQYF. The CDR3, as DNA: TGCGCCAGCAGCCAAGATACTAGGGACGAGCAGTACTTC.

The V call is TRBV16, the J call TRBJ1-1, with TRBD1 as a possible D gene (5 bases). CDR1 and CDR2 (germline): KGHSY, FQNENV. The ends were cut back, 4 bases at V and 1 base at J, with 13 bases in the middle. The CDR3 is 15 amino acids. CDR3 loop: CASSLPGRGNTEAFF. CDR3 nucleotides: TGTGCCAGCAGCCTCCCGGGTAGGGGGAACACTGAAGCTTTCTTT.

Worth noting for this clone: The germline gene is not matched at one end of the junction; a read error may be the cause. V usage is TRBV7-9 and J usage is TRBJ2-1, with D maybe TRBD2 (6 bases). The CDR3 sequence is 15 residues long. Germline V gene data show CDR1 as SEHNR and CDR2 as FQNEAQ (reference sequence). CDR3 loop: CAGSWKWREKSEQFF. The CDR3 coding sequence is TGTGCCGGCAGTTGGAAGTGGCGGGAAAAAAGTGAGCAGTTCTTC.

The rearrangement joins TRBV5-4 to TRBJ2-7, with 11 bases lining up with TRBD2. Germline CDR1 is SGHNT and CDR2 is YYREEE (reference sequence). This CDR3 has 15 residues. V dropped 5 bases and J dropped 2; count of bases not matched to a gene: 6. In nucleotides, the CDR3 is TGTGCCAGCAGTCCCGGACTAGCGGGTACCTACGAGCAGTACGTC. Its protein is CASSPGLAGTYEQYV.

The chain uses TRBV4-3 and TRBJ1-5; D is uncertain. Trimming cost V 4 bases and J 0 bases, with 13 bases left between them. From germline, CDR1 is LGHNA and CDR2 YSLEER. The CDR3 is 16 amino acids. CDR3 region: CASSRRRGNSNQPQHF. The CDR3 DNA follows: TGCGCCAGCAGCCGTCGCCGAGGCAATAGCAATCAGCCCCAGCATTTT.

The chain carries TRBV4-3 and TRBJ1-5, with D uncertain. The CDR3 has 14 amino acids. Germline V gene lookup returns CDR1 LGHNA and CDR2 YSLEER. V shed 0 bases and J shed 4 bases, with 7 bases lying between them. The CDR3 region is CASSQEPRNQPQHF. The DNA for the CDR3 is TGCGCCAGCAGCCAAGAACCTCGGAATCAGCCCCAGCATTTT.

This chain links TRBV9 with TRBJ1-3; D gene unclear. This CDR3 is 16 amino acids long. Trimming left V 0 bases short and J 0 bases short, with 10 bases between. Germline CDR1 SGDLS, CDR2 YYNGEE. Here the CDR3 reads CASSVAPGSSGNTIYF. CDR3 sequence (DNA): TGTGCCAGCAGCGTAGCTCCGGGTTCCTCTGGAAACACCATATATTTT. The whole variable domain, remainder taken from reference TRBV9 and TRBJ1-3, is DSGVTQTPKHLITATGQRVTLRCSPRSGDLSVYWYQQSLDQGLQFLIQYYNGEERAKGNILERFSAQQFPDLHSELNLSSLELGDSALYFCASSVAPGSSGNTIYFGEGSWLTVV.

This clone came up a few times. The chain combines TRBV7-9 with TRBJ1-4, with 9 bases matching TRBD1. The V segment lost 4 bases and the J segment 2 bases; nucleotides outside the gene matches: 5. The CDR3 has 16 residues. Germline-derived CDR1 and CDR2 are SEHNR and FQNEAQ (reference sequence). CDR3 sequence: CASSSGQGRTNEKLFF. The CDR3 region has the DNA TGTGCCAGCAGCTCAGGACAGGGGCGTACTAATGAAAAACTGTTTTTT.

This clone has a single count. This chain links TRBV6-5 with TRBJ2-7; 10 bases fit TRBD2. V lost 5 bases and J lost 5; bases outside the gene matches: 6. CDR1 and CDR2 (germline): MNHEY, SVGAGI. The CDR3 runs to 14 residues. Here the CDR3 DNA reads TGTGCCAGCAGTCCCACTAGCGGGATCAACGAGCAGTACTTC. It specifies CASSPTSGINEQYF.

The CDR3 spells CASSPRQGMLPLNEQFF. CDR3 nucleotide sequence: TGTGCCAGCTCACCTAGACAGGGGATGTTACCTCTAAATGAGCAGTTCTTC. V is TRBV18 and J is TRBJ2-1, with TRBD1 matching over 8 bases. With V trimmed by 3 bases and J by 7 bases, 14 bases remained unmatched. Germline V gives CDR1 KGHSH, CDR2 LQKENI. The CDR3 is 17 amino acids.

V usage is TRBV5-1 and J usage is TRBJ1-1; D possibly corresponds to TRBD1 (5 bases). This CDR3 is built from 15 residues. V gave up 0 bases and J gave up 3 bases, with 12 bases separating them. The germline V gene has CDR1 SGHRS and CDR2 YFSETQ. CDR3 in DNA: TGCGCCAGCAGCTTGGTAAAGGGGCCTTACACTGAAGCTTTCTTT. Protein: CASSLVKGPYTEAFF.

The V and J genes are TRBV28 and TRBJ1-5; 8 bases agree with TRBD1. CDR1 and CDR2 (germline): MDHEN, SYDVKM. CDR3 length equals 18 residues. V shed 2 bases and J 0 bases; nucleotides not matched to a gene: 9. In nucleotides, the CDR3 is TGTGCCAGCAGTTTAGACAGGGGCAGGGGGTATAGCAATCAGCCCCAGCATTTT. Its translation: CASSLDRGRGYSNQPQHF.

The V and J genes are TRBV5-4 and TRBJ2-7; 13 bases agree with TRBD2. The germline CDR1 and CDR2 sequences are SGHNT and YYREEE (reference sequence). After removal of 4 bases from V and 3 bases from J, the junction contained 7 bases not matched to a gene. The CDR3 sequence is 16 residues long. Here the CDR3 reads CASSAGLAGVNYEQYV. The DNA for the CDR3 is TGTGCCAGCAGCGCTGGACTAGCGGGAGTAAACTACGAGCAGTACGTC.

The chain joins TRBV19 to TRBJ2-7; 13 bases match TRBD2. The germline CDR1 and CDR2 sequences are LNHDA and SQIVND (reference sequence). The V and J ends lost 6 bases and 5 bases, in that order; junction bases with no gene match: 7. This CDR3 comprises 15 residues. The CDR3 sequence is CASSRTSGRAHEQYF. CDR3 nucleotides: TGTGCCAGTAGCCGAACTAGCGGGAGGGCCCACGAGCAGTACTTC.

J is TRBJ2-3 and V is TRBV13, with 9 positions matching TRBD1. Germline V CDR1 and CDR2: PRHDT, FYEKMQ (reference sequence). The CDR3 extends over 15 amino acids. The trim removed 3 bases at V and 3 bases at J, leaving 4 bases unmatched. The CDR3 loop reads CASSFGTGMTDTQYF. DNA of the CDR3: TGTGCCAGCAGCTTTGGGACAGGGATGACAGATACGCAGTATTTT. Supplemented by reference TRBV13 and TRBJ2-3, the full variable domain reads AAGVIQSPRHLIKEKRETATLKCYPIPRHDTVYWYQQGPGQDPQFLISFYEKMQSDKGSIPDRFSAQQFSDYHSELNMSSLELGDSALYFCASSFGTGMTDTQYFGPGTRLTVL.

This clone was observed many times. V gene TRBV6-5 combines with J gene TRBJ1-1; D not resolved. V was trimmed by 8 bases and J by 8 bases, leaving 15 bases between them. CDR1 and CDR2 (germline): MNHEY, SVGAGI. This CDR3 region has 12 residues. The CDR3 nucleotides are TGTGCCAGCCGTCCCGGGGTAGGGGAAGCTTTCTTT. Amino acid sequence: CASRPGVGEAFF.